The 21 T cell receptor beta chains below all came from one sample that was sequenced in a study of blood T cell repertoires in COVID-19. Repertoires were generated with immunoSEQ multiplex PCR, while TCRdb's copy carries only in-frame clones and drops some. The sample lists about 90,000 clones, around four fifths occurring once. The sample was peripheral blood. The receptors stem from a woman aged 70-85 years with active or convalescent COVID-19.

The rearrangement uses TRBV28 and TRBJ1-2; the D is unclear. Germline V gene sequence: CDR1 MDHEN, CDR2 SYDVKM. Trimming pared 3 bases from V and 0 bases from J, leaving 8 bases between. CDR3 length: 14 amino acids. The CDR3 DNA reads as TGTGCCAGCAGTTTTGTAAAATCTAACTATGGCTACACCTTC. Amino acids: CASSFVKSNYGYTF.

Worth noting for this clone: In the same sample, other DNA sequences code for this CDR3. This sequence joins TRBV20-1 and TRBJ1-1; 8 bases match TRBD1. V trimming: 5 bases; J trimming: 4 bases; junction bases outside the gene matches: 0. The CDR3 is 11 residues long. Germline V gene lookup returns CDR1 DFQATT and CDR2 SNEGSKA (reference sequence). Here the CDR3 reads CSAGQGTEAFF. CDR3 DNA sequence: TGCAGTGCTGGACAGGGCACTGAAGCTTTCTTT.

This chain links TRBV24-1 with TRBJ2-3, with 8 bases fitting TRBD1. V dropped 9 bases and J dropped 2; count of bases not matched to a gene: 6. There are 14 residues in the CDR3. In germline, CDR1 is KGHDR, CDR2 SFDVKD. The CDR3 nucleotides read TGTGCCACCCGAGGGGACAGGACCACAGATACGCAGTATTTT. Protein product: CATRGDRTTDTQYF.

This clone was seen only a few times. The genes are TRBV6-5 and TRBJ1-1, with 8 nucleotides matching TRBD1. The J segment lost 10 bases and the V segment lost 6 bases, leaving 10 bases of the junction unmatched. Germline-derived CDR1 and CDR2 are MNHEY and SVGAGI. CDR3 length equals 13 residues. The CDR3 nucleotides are TGTGCCAGCAGATCGCCCGACAGGGGTGGAGCTTTCTTT. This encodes CASRSPDRGGAFF.

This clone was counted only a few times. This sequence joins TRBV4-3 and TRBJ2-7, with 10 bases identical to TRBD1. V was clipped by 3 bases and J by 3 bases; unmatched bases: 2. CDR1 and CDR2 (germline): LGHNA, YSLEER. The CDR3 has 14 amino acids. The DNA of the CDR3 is TGCGCCAGCAGCCACGGACAGGGGGACTACGAGCAGTACTTC. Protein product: CASSHGQGDYEQYF.

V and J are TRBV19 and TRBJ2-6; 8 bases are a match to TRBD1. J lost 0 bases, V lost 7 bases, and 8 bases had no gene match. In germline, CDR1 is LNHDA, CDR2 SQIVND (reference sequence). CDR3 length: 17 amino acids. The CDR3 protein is CASTGDRGYSGANVLTF. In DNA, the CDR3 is TGTGCCAGTACCGGTGACAGGGGATACTCTGGGGCCAACGTCCTGACTTTC.

In nucleotides, the CDR3 is TGCGCCAGCAGCTCTTTGATACCGGGGAACACTGAAGCTTTCTTT. This encodes CASSSLIPGNTEAFF. V and J are TRBV5-1 and TRBJ1-1; the D is unclear. The germline V gene encodes CDR1 SGHRS and CDR2 YFSETQ. This CDR3 is built from 15 residues. V lost 3 bases and J 1 base, leaving 13 bases between the germline ends.

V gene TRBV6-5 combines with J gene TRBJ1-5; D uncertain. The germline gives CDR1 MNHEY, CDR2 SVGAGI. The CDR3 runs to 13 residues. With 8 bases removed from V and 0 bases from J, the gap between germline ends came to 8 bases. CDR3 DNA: TGTGCCAGCTCCCTAAGTAGCAATCAGCCCCAGCATTTT. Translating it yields CASSLSSNQPQHF.

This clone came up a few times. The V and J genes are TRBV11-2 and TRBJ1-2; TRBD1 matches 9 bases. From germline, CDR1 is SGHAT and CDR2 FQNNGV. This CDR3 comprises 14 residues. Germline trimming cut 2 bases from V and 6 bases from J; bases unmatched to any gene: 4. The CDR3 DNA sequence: TGTGCCAGCAGCTTAACAACAGGGGGCAATGGCTACACCTTC. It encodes CASSLTTGGNGYTF. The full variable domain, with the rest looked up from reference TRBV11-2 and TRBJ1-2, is EAGVAQSPRYKIIEKRQSVAFWCNPISGHATLYWYQQILGQGPKLLIQFQNNGVVDDSQLPKDRFSAERLKGVDSTLKIQPAKLEDSAVYLCASSLTTGGNGYTFGSGTRLTVV.

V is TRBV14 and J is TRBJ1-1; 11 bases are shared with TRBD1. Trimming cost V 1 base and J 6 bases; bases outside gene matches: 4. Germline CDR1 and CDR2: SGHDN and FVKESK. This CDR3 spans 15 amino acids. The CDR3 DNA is TGTGCCAGCAGCCAAGGGACAGGGGGCTTTGCTGAAGCTTTCTTT. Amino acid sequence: CASSQGTGGFAEAFF. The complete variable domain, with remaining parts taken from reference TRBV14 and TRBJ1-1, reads EAGVTQFPSHSVIEKGQTVTLRCDPISGHDNLYWYRRVMGKEIKFLLHFVKESKQDESGMPNNRFLAERTGGTYSTLKVQPAELEDSGVYFCASSQGTGGFAEAFFGQGTRLTVV.

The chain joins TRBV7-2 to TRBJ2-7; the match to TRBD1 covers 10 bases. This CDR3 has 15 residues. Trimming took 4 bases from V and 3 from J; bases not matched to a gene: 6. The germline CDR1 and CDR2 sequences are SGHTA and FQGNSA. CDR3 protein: CASSSRTGGDYEQYF. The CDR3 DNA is TGTGCCAGCAGCTCCAGGACAGGGGGAGACTACGAGCAGTACTTC.

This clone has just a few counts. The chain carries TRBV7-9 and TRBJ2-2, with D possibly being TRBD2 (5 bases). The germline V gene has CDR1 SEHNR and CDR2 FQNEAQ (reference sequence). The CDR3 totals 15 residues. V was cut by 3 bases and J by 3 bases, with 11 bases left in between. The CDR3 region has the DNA TGTGCCAGCAGCTTGGACGGAGGAGACACCGGGGAGCTGTTTTTT. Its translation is CASSLDGGDTGELFF.

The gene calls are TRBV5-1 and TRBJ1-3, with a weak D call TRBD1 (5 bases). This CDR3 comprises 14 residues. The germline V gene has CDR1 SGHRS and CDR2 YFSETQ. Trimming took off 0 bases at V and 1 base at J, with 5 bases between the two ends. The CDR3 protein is CASSLEGSGNTIYF. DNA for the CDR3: TGCGCCAGCAGCTTGGAGGGGTCTGGAAACACCATATATTTT.

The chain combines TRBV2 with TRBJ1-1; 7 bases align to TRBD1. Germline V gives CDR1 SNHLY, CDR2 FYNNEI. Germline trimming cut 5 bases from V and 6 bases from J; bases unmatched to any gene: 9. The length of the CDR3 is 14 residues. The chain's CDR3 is CASSLDRDRSEAFF. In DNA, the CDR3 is TGTGCCAGCAGTCTAGACAGGGATCGATCTGAAGCTTTCTTT.

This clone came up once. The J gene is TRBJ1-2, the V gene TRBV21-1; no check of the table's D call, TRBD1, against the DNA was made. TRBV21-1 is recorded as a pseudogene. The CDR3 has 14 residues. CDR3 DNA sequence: TGTGCCAGCAGCCTACCGGACAGAGGTTATGGCTACACCTTC. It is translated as CASSLPDRGYGYTF.

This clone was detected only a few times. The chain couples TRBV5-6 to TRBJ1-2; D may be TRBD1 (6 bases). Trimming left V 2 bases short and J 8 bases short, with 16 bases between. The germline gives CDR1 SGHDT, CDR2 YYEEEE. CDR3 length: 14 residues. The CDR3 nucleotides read TGTGCCAGCAGCTTCAGGGGAGCCGTTCGGGGCTACACCTTC. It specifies CASSFRGAVRGYTF.

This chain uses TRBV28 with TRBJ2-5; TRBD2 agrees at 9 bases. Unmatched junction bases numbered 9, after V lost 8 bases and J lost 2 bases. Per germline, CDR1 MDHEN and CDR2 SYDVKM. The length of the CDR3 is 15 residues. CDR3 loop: CASHSRLAGQETQYF. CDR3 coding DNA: TGTGCCAGCCACTCCCGGCTAGCGGGGCAAGAGACCCAGTACTTC.

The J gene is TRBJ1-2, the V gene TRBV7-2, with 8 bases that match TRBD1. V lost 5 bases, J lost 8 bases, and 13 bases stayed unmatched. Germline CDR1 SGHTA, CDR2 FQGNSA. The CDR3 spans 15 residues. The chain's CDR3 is CASSPNGQGLWGYTF. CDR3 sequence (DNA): TGTGCCAGCAGCCCTAACGGACAGGGTCTATGGGGCTACACCTTC.

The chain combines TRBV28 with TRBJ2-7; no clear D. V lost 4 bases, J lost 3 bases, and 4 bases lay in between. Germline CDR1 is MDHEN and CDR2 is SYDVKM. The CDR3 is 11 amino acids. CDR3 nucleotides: TGTGCCAGCAGTTCCTTCTACGAGCAGTACTTC. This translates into CASSSFYEQYF. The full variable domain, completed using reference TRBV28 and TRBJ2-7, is DVKVTQSSRYLVKRTGEKVFLECVQDMDHENMFWYRQDPGLGLRLIYFSYDVKMKEKGDIPEGYSVSREKKERFSLILESASTNQTSMYLCASSSFYEQYFGPGTRLTVT.

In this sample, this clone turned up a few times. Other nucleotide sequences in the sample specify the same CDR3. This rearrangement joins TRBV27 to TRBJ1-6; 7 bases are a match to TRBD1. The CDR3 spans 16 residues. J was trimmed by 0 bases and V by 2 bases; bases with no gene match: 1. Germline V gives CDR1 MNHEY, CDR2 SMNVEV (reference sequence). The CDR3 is CASSLRQGSYNSPLHF. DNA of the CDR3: TGTGCCAGCAGTTTAAGACAGGGCTCCTATAATTCACCCCTCCACTTT.

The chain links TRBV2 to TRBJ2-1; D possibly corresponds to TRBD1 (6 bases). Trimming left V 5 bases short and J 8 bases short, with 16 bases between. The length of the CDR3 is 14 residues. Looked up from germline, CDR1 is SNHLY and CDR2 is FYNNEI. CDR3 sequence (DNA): TGTGCCAGCAGTCTTGACAGGAACCAGGATGAGCAGTTCTTC. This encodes CASSLDRNQDEQFF.